This T cell receptor (beta chain) was identified during a study of blood T cell repertoires in COVID-19. Study-wide context: PBMCs, B-cell-depleted T cells, or T cells were the source of the cDNA or gDNA that made up the material.

CDR3 length: 13 residues. Trimming stripped 2 bases from V and 9 bases from J, with 11 bases between. Germline V gene data show CDR1 as MNHEY and CDR2 as SVGAGI. As handled by the study authors: From reference gene primer amplification, estimates of nucleated cell counts were derived. Libraries were prepared by immunoSEQ multiplex PCR; TCRdb keeps only in-frame clonotypes and omits some of them. V and J calls and clone size follow that table, whereas D and trimming were derived from the DNA. The sample shows 110,000 to 150,000 clones, roughly 85% of them seen only once. The sample consisted of peripheral blood. The V gene is TRBV6-5, the J gene TRBJ2-1; D might be TRBD2 (5 bases). The receptor comes from a man aged 45-65 years with acute or convalescent COVID-19. Here the CDR3 DNA reads TGTGCCAGCAGTTACGGGAGAATAGCTGAGCAGTTCTTC. Amino acid sequence: CASSYGRIAEQFF.